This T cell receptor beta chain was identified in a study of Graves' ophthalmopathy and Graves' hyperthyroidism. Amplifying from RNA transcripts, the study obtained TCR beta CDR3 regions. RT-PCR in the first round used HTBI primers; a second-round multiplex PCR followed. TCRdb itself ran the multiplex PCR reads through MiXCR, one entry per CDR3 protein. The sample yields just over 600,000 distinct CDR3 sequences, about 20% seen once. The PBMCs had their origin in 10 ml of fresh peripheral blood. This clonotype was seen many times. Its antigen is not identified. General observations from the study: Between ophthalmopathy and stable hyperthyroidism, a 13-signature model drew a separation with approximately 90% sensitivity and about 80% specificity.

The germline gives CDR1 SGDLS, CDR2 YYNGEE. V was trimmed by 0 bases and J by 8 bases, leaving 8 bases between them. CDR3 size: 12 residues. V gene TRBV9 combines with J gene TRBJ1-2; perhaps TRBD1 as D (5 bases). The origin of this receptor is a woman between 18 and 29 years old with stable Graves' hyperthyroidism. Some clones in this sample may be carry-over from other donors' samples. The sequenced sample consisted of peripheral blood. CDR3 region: CASSVERGGYTF. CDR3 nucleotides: TGTGCCAGCAGCGTAGAGAGGGGAGGCTACACCTTC.